This T cell receptor (beta chain) is from a study of shared clonotypes between healthy human individuals. Overall study results and limits: The low donor count limited represented genetic and exposure-history diversity. Read depth was anticipated to influence clonotype sharing among donors. Incomplete sequencing of sorted subsets was indicated by rarefaction despite large depth.

The CDR3 length is 12 residues. Germline CDR1 is GTSNPN and CDR2 is SVGIG (reference sequence). V was cut by 4 bases and J by 6 bases, with 9 bases left in between. Points on this clone: Its antigen is currently unknown.

The authors ran the assay at deep level. Here immunoSEQ multiplex PCR was the method, and the copy in TCRdb shows in-frame clones only, minus some. Of around 2.5 million clones listed, approximately 94% are singletons. The sequence was obtained from a young man in good health. Some clones in this sample may be carry-over from other donors' samples. The source material was naive CD4+ T cells from PBMCs. Subset indicated: CD45RA+ positively selected. The gene calls are TRBV30 and TRBJ2-2; no definite D call. The CDR3 nucleotides read TGTGCCTGGAAAAGGTTCCCCGGGGAGCTGTTTTTT. Its translation is CAWKRFPGELFF. Looking up the rest from reference TRBV30 and TRBJ2-2 gives the full variable domain: SQTIHQWPATLVQPVGSPLSLECTVEGTSNPNLYWYRQAAGRGLQLLFYSVGIGQISSEVPQNLSASRPQDRQFILSSKKLLLSDSGFYLCAWKRFPGELFFGEGSRLTVL.